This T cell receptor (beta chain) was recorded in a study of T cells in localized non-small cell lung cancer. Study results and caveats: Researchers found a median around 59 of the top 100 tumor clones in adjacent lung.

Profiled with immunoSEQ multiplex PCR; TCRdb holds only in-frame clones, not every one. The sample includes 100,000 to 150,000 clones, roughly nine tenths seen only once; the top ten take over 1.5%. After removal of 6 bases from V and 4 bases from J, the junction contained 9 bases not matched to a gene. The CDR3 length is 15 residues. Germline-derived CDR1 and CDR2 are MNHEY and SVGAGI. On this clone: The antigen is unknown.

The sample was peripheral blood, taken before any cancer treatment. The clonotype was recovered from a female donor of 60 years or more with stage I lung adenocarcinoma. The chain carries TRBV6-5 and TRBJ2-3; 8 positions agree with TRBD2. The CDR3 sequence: CASSPGAGEADTQYF. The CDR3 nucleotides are TGTGCCAGCAGCCCGGGAGCGGGAGAGGCAGATACGCAGTATTTT.